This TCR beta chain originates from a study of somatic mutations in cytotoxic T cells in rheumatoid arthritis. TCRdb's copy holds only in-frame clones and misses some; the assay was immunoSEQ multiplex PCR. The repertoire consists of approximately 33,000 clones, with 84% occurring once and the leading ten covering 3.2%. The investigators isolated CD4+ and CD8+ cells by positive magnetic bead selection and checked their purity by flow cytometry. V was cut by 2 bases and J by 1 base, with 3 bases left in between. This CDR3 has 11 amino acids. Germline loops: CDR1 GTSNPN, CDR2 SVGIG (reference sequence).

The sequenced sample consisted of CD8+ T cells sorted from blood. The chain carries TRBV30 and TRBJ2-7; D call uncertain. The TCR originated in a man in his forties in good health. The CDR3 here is CAWSPSYEQYF. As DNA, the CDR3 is TGTGCCTGGAGTCCGTCCTACGAGCAGTACTTC.